This T cell receptor (beta chain) was sequenced for a study of CD8 T cells in ankylosing spondylitis. At least ten counts were recorded for this clonotype. The antigen remains unidentified. Using its own MiXCR run on the 5' RACE reads, TCRdb lists one record per CDR3 protein. The sample contains about 110,000 distinct CDR3 sequences, 24% of which appear only once. Study-level points and caveats: Reportedly, significant enrichment of disease-linked clones occurred in matched ankylosing spondylitis synovial fluid.

The CDR3 spans 16 residues. CDR1 and CDR2 (germline): LNHNV, YYDKDF (reference sequence). V shed 0 bases and J shed 1 base, with 9 bases lying between them. The chain couples TRBV15 to TRBJ2-2, with D uncertain. This TCR derives from a male donor with ankylosing spondylitis. Sequenced sample: synovial fluid, either unsorted or a sorted T cell fraction (not recorded which). CDR3 loop: CATSREAGVNTGELFF. Here the CDR3 DNA reads TGTGCCACCAGCAGAGAGGCAGGAGTGAACACCGGGGAGCTGTTTTTT.